This entry lists 8 T cell receptor beta chains sequenced from one sample in a study of T-cell reconstitution after alpha-beta-depleted transplantation in children. The TCRbeta library was prepared with unique molecular identifiers. TCRdb re-called the PCR reads through MiXCR, storing one row per CDR3 protein. The repertoire holds fewer than 550,000 distinct CDR3 sequences, with approximately 10% as singletons. The sample consisted of PBMCs, mostly from graft donor cells, taken 180 days after TCRalphabeta/CD19-depleted stem cell transplant. The receptors were sampled from a female patient aged 2-10 years who had a stem cell transplant for aplastic anemia, so the T cells may come from the graft donor.

This clonotype was found a few times. The chain links TRBV7-6 to TRBJ2-7, with 7 positions matching TRBD1. There are 14 residues in the CDR3. V lost 5 bases and J lost 2; bases outside the gene matches: 6. Germline V lookup: CDR1 SGHVS, CDR2 FNYEAQ. The CDR3 nucleotides are TGTGCCAGCAGCCCTCCGACAGGGACCTACGAGCAGTACTTC. Translating it yields CASSPPTGTYEQYF.

This rearrangement joins TRBV20-1 to TRBJ1-2, with 7 bases matching TRBD1. Unmatched junction bases numbered 11, after V lost 6 bases and J lost 1 base. There are 15 residues in the CDR3. CDR1 is DFQATT and CDR2 is SNEGSKA in the germline V gene (reference sequence). CDR3 protein: CSAPGGGRINYGYTF. Here the CDR3 DNA reads TGCAGTGCCCCAGGGGGGGGACGGATTAACTATGGCTACACCTTC.

This clonotype was seen a few times. The chain links TRBV5-1 to TRBJ2-1; 16 bases align to TRBD2. There are 21 residues in the CDR3. V shed 0 bases, J shed 5 bases, and the junction held 14 bases outside the gene matches. Germline V gives CDR1 SGHRS, CDR2 YFSETQ. CDR3 sequence: CASSLASGTSGRAYVHNEQFF. CDR3 nucleotides: TGCGCCAGCAGCTTGGCCTCCGGGACTAGCGGGAGGGCCTATGTCCACAATGAGCAGTTCTTC.

This clonotype turned up a few times. The chain employs TRBV5-1 and TRBJ1-1; D perhaps matches TRBD1 (5 bases). The CDR3 consists of 15 residues. The V and J ends lost 3 bases and 1 base respectively, with 13 bases between them. Looked up from germline, CDR1 is SGHRS and CDR2 is YFSETQ. CDR3 in DNA: TGCGCCAGCAGCTCCGACTATACAGGGAACACTGAAGCTTTCTTT. Translation: CASSSDYTGNTEAFF.

The chain is built from TRBV2 and TRBJ1-2, with D perhaps matching TRBD1 (6 bases). Germline V CDR1 and CDR2: SNHLY, FYNNEI. The CDR3 loop spans 13 amino acids. V was shortened by 8 bases and J by 4 bases, with 14 bases between the two germline ends. The CDR3 sequence is CASQKDSLYGYTF. CDR3 sequence (DNA): TGTGCCAGCCAGAAGGACAGCCTCTATGGCTACACCTTC.

This chain connects TRBV7-9 to TRBJ2-3; D remains unclear. Trimming took 5 bases from V and 1 from J, leaving 13 bases between them. The CDR3 has 15 residues. Germline loops: CDR1 SEHNR, CDR2 FQNEAQ (reference sequence). The CDR3 nucleotides are TGTGCCAGCAGCCGCCCCGACGCCCGCACAGATACGCAGTATTTT. Amino acids: CASSRPDARTDTQYF. The variable domain in full, completed from reference TRBV7-9 and TRBJ2-3, reads DTGVSQNPRHKITKRGQNVTFRCDPISEHNRLYWYRQTLGQGPEFLTYFQNEAQLEKSRLLSDRFSAERPKGSFSTLEIQRTEQGDSAMYLCASSRPDARTDTQYFGPGTRLTVL.

V gene TRBV5-1 combines with J gene TRBJ2-2; 7 nucleotides align to TRBD1. Losses at the gene ends were 5 bases for V and 0 bases for J; bases not matched to a gene: 4. Germline lookup yields CDR1 SGHRS and CDR2 YFSETQ. There are 15 residues in the CDR3. CDR3 loop: CASRRDRPNTGELFF. The CDR3 DNA sequence: TGCGCCAGCAGAAGGGACAGACCGAACACCGGGGAGCTGTTTTTT. Based on the CDR3 plus reference TRBV5-1 and TRBJ2-2, the full variable domain is KAGVTQTPRYLIKTRGQQVTLSCSPISGHRSVSWYQQTPGQGLQFLFEYFSETQRNKGNFPGRFSGRQFSNSRSEMNVSTLELGDSALYLCASRRDRPNTGELFFGEGSRLTVL.

The chain combines TRBV4-3 with TRBJ2-7; D gene ambiguous. Germline V gene lookup returns CDR1 LGHNA and CDR2 YSLEER. The CDR3 extends over 18 amino acids. Trimming took 0 bases from V and 3 from J, leaving 21 bases between them. CDR3 amino acids: CASSQEAGSLSGVYEQYF. The CDR3, as DNA: TGCGCCAGCAGCCAAGAGGCCGGGTCCCTGTCGGGTGTCTACGAGCAGTACTTC.